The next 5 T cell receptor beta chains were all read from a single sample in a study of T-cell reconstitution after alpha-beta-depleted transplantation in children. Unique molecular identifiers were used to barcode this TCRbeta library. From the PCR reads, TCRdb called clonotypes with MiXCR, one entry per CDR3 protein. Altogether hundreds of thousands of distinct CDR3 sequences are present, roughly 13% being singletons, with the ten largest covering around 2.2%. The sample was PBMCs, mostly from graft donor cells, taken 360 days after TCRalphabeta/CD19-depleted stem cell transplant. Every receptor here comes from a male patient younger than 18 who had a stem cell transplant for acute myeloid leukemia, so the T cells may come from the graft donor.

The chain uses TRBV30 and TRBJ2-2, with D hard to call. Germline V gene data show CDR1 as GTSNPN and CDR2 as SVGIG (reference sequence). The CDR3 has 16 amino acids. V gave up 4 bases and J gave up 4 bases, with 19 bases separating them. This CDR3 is CAWTLRASQVTGELFF. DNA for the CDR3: TGTGCCTGGACCCTACGGGCTAGTCAAGTCACCGGGGAGCTGTTTTTT.

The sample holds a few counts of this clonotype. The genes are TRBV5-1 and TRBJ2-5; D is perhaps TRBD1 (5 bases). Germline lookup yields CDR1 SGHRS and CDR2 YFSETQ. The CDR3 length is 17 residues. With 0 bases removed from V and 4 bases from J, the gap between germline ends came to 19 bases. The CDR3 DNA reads TGCGCCAGCAGCTTGGCGGGCCAGGGCAGGCCGGGAGAGACCCAGTACTTC. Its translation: CASSLAGQGRPGETQYF.

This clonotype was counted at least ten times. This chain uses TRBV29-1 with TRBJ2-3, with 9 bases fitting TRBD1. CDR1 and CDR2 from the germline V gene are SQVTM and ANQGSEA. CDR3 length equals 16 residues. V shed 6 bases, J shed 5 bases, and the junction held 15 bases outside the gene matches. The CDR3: CSVEQGQGLRGDTQYF. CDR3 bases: TGCAGCGTGGAACAGGGACAGGGCCTTAGGGGAGATACGCAGTATTTT.

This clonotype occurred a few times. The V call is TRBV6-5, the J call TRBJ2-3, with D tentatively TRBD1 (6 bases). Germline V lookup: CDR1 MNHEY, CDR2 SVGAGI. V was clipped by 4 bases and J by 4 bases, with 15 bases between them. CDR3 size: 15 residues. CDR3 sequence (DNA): TGTGCCAGCAGTTCCCAAGCCGAGGGGGCAGATACGCAGTATTTT. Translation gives CASSSQAEGADTQYF.

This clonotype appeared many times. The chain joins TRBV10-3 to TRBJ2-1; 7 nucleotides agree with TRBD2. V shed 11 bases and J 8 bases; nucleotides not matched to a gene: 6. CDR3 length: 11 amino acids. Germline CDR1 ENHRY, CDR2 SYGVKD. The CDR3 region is CAGGRGYEQFF. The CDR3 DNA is TGTGCCGGCGGGAGAGGGTATGAGCAGTTCTTC.